A single sample is the source of the 9 T cell receptor beta chains below, sequenced in a study of T cells in Graves' hyperthyroidism and ophthalmopathy. Regions amplified from RNA transcripts were the TCR beta CDR3 regions. The primer set for the first-round RT-PCR of the TCR CDR3 was HTBI. TCRdb recomputed calls from the multiplex PCR reads with MiXCR, one row per CDR3 protein. Of 400,000 or so distinct CDR3 sequences listed, more than 13% are singletons. Sequences were obtained from blood. The receptors derive from a man in his fifties with Graves' ophthalmopathy.

This clonotype was seen many times. The rearrangement joins TRBV4-1 to TRBJ2-2; D is uncertain. Germline-derived CDR1 and CDR2 are MGHRA and YSYEKL. The V end was cut by 2 bases, the J end by 4 bases, with 14 bases between. The CDR3 spans 16 residues. In DNA, the CDR3 is TGCGCCAGCAGCCAACCACAACGTAGGGTCACCGGGGAGCTGTTTTTT. It specifies CASSQPQRRVTGELFF.

This clonotype has a count of ten or more. The V gene is TRBV28, the J gene TRBJ2-2; D is ambiguous. This CDR3 contains 13 residues. Between the trimmed V and J ends, which lost 3 bases and 6 bases, there was a span of 8 bases. The germline V gene has CDR1 MDHEN and CDR2 SYDVKM. CDR3 nucleotides: TGTGCCAGCAGTTTTAGACGCGCCGGGGAGCTGTTTTTT. As protein: CASSFRRAGELFF.

The chain employs TRBV20-1 and TRBJ2-1, with 14 bases matching TRBD2. V lost 3 bases, J lost 9 bases, and 13 bases stayed unmatched. CDR3 length: 17 residues. The germline gives CDR1 DFQATT, CDR2 SNEGSKA (reference sequence). Here the CDR3 reads CSARVAPGLAGEAEQFF. DNA of the CDR3: TGCAGTGCTAGGGTGGCACCGGGACTAGCGGGAGAGGCTGAGCAGTTCTTC.

Many counts were recorded for this clonotype. The chain employs TRBV20-1 and TRBJ1-2, with 7 positions matching TRBD1. Germline trimming cut 6 bases from V and 7 bases from J; bases unmatched to any gene: 11. In germline, CDR1 is DFQATT, CDR2 SNEGSKA (reference sequence). The CDR3 totals 13 residues. CDR3 DNA sequence: TGCAGTGCACCAACAGCAGGGGGAACTGGCTACACCTTC. The encoded protein is CSAPTAGGTGYTF.

The sample holds a few counts of this clonotype. The chain links TRBV7-3 to TRBJ1-5; D gene uncertain. The CDR3 spans 18 residues. Germline values: CDR1 SGHTA, CDR2 FQGTGA. V gave up 1 base and J gave up 3 bases, with 19 bases separating them. CDR3 nucleotide sequence: TGTGCCAGCAGCTTAAAAAAGTCTCGGGCAGTGGCCAATCAGCCCCAGCATTTT. Its protein is CASSLKKSRAVANQPQHF.

The chain joins TRBV27 to TRBJ1-2; 10 bases are a match to TRBD1. The ends lost 3 bases at V and 3 bases at J; junction bases unmatched: 13. Germline V gives CDR1 MNHEY, CDR2 SMNVEV (reference sequence). The CDR3 contains 18 residues. CDR3 bases: TGTGCCAGCAGTTTTTCCGGGACAGGGGTTCGAGTCGACTATGGCTACACCTTC. Its protein product is CASSFSGTGVRVDYGYTF.

The V gene is TRBV7-6, the J gene TRBJ2-5; no clear D gene. Germline V lookup: CDR1 SGHVS, CDR2 FNYEAQ. This CDR3 is 13 amino acids long. The V end lost 2 bases, the J end lost 4 bases, and 8 bases lay between the germline ends. Here the CDR3 reads CASSLWGPETQYF. In DNA, the CDR3 is TGTGCCAGCAGCTTATGGGGTCCAGAGACCCAGTACTTC.

The chain has TRBV6-1 and TRBJ2-5; D call uncertain. CDR1 and CDR2 from the germline V gene are MNHNS and SASEGT. V was cut by 4 bases and J by 9 bases, with 9 bases left in between. This CDR3 is 11 amino acids long. CDR3 residues: CASSGGGAQYF. The DNA of the CDR3 is TGTGCCAGCAGTGGCGGTGGGGCCCAGTACTTC.

In its sample, this clonotype was seen many times. DNA of the CDR3: TGTGCCAGCAGACCGGTCGGGGGGGGCCCCTACGAGCAGTACTTC. This translates into CASRPVGGGPYEQYF. J is TRBJ2-7 and V is TRBV12-3 or TRBV12-4; 8 bases are a match to TRBD2. The CDR3 loop spans 15 amino acids. After removal of 6 bases from V and 2 bases from J, the junction contained 9 bases not matched to a gene.